This TCR beta chain derives from a study of cytomegalovirus exposure and HLA in healthy donors. PCR primers comprised 60 Vbeta and 13 Jbeta primers. TCRdb's table, derived via immunoSEQ multiplex PCR, lists solely in-frame clones and lacks some. The sample records around 100,000 clones, roughly 77% being singletons. The sample comprised PBMCs. The receptor was isolated from a woman under 30 in good health and CMV-seropositive.

The CDR3 bases are TGTGCCAGCCCCCCTCCGGGACTCACGTACAATGAGCAGTTCTTC. This translates into CASPPPGLTYNEQFF. The V gene is TRBV21-1, the J gene TRBJ2-1; no DNA check was done on the table's D call, TRBD2. TRBV21-1 is flagged as a pseudogene. The CDR3 is made up of 15 amino acids.